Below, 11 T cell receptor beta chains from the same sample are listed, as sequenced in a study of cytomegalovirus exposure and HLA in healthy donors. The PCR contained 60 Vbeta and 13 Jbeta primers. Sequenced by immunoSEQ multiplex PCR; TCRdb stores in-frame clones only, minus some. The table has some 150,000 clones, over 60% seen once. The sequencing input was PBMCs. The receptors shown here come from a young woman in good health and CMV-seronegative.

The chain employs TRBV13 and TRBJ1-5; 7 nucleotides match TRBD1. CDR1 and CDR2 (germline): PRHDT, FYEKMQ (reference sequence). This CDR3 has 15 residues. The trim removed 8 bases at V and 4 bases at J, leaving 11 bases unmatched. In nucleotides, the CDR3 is TGTGCCAGCGGTATACAGGGGAGAGCAAATCAGCCCCAGCATTTT. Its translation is CASGIQGRANQPQHF.

CDR3 DNA sequence: TGTGCCAGCAGCCAGAGGGGACAGGGGGGCTATGGCTACACCTTC. This translates into CASSQRGQGGYGYTF. The chain couples TRBV7-2 to TRBJ1-2, with TRBD1 matching 11 bases. J lost 4 bases, V lost 5 bases, and 6 bases had no gene match. CDR3 size: 15 residues. Looked up from germline, CDR1 is SGHTA and CDR2 is FQGNSA.

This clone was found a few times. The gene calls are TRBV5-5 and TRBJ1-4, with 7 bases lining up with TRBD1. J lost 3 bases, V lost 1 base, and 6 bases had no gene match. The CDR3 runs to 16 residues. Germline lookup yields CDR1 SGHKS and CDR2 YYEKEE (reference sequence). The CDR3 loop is CASSLNRQGSNEKLFF. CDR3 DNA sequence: TGTGCCAGCAGCTTGAATAGACAGGGTTCTAATGAAAAACTGTTTTTT. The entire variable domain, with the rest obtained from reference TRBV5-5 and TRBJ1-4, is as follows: DAGVTQSPTHLIKTRGQQVTLRCSPISGHKSVSWYQQVLGQGPQFIFQYYEKEERGRGNFPDRFSARQFPNYSSELNVNALLLGDSALYLCASSLNRQGSNEKLFFGSGTQLSVL.

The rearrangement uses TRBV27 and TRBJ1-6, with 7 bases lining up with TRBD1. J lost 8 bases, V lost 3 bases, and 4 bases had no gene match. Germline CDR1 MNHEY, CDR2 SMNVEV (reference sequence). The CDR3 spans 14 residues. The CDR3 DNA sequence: TGTGCCAGCAGTTTTTGGGACAGCTATTCACCCCTCCACTTT. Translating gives CASSFWDSYSPLHF.

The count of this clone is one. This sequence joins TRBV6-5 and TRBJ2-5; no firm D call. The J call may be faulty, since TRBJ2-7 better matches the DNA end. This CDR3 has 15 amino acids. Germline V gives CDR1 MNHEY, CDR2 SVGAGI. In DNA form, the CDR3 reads TGTGCCAGCAGTTCCCTACGACGGAGAAACTACGAGCAGTACTTC. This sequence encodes CASSSLRRRNYEQYF.

CDR3 nucleotides: TGCGCCAGCAGCCAAGGTTGGCTAGAGATAGATACGCAGTATTTT. Its translation is CASSQGWLEIDTQYF. V usage is TRBV4-3 and J usage is TRBJ2-3; D gene ambiguous. The CDR3 contains 15 residues. V was trimmed by 1 base and J by 5 bases, leaving 13 bases between them. In germline, CDR1 is LGHNA, CDR2 YSLEER.

This chain's CDR3 is CASSLTGQRSDTQYF. CDR3 in DNA: TGTGCCAGCAGTCTCACGGGACAGAGGTCAGATACGCAGTATTTT. The chain uses TRBV27 and TRBJ2-3; the match to TRBD1 covers 7 bases. V lost 5 bases to trimming and J lost 4 bases; unmatched junction nucleotides: 9. The germline V gene encodes CDR1 MNHEY and CDR2 SMNVEV (reference sequence). There are 15 residues in the CDR3.

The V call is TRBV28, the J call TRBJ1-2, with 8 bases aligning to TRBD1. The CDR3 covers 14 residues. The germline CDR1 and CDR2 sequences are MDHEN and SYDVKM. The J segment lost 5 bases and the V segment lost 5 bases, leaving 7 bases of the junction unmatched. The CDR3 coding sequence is TGTGCCAGCAGTCTAGGACAGGGTGTATATGGCTACACCTTC. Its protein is CASSLGQGVYGYTF.

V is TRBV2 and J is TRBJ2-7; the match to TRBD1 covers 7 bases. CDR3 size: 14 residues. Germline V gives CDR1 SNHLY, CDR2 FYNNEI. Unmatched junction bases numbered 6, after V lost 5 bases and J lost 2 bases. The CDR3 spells CASSTDRAPYEQYF. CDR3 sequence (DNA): TGTGCCAGCAGTACTGACAGGGCCCCCTACGAGCAGTACTTC.

The CDR3 DNA is TGTGCCAGCAGCCCGAGACAGGGCGGTTCACCCCTCCACTTT. It yields the protein CASSPRQGGSPLHF. The chain has TRBV27 and TRBJ1-6, with TRBD1 identical over 7 bases. CDR1 and CDR2 (germline): MNHEY, SMNVEV (reference sequence). The V gene end was trimmed by 6 bases and the J gene end by 9 bases; junction bases not matched to a gene: 8. There are 14 residues in the CDR3.

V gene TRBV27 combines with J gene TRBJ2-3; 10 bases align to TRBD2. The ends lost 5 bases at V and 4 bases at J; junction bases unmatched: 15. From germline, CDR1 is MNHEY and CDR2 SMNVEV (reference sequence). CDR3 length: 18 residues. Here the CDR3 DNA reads TGTGCCAGCAGTCACGAACGGGCTAGCGGGAGAGGGGCAGATACGCAGTATTTT. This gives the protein CASSHERASGRGADTQYF.